This T cell receptor (beta chain) was documented in a study of cytomegalovirus exposure and HLA in healthy donors. The CDR3 consists of 18 residues. CDR1 is SGHVS, CDR2 FQNEAQ, per germline. J lost 0 bases, V lost 2 bases, and 8 bases had no gene match. PCR employed 60 Vbeta and 13 Jbeta primers. Some clones are missing from TCRdb's copy, which holds only in-frame ones; the method was immunoSEQ multiplex PCR. The sample records more than 95,000 clones, around a tenth being singletons. This clone has a handful of counts. This sequence joins TRBV7-8 and TRBJ2-2, with TRBD2 matching over 8 bases. The receptor's source is a man aged 30 to 45 in good health and CMV-seronegative. The sequenced material came from PBMCs. DNA for the CDR3: TGTGCCAGCAGCTTATATCGGGCGGGGGGTGCGAACACCGGGGAGCTGTTTTTT. Amino acid sequence: CASSLYRAGGANTGELFF.